These 32 T cell receptor beta chains share one sample of origin, sequenced in a study of T cell changes during pregnancy in multiple sclerosis. Method: immunoSEQ multiplex PCR; TCRdb's copy keeps in-frame clones and lacks some. The sample holds about 71,000 clones, around nine tenths seen once. Specimen: peripheral blood, collected in the third trimester of pregnancy. The source is a female donor with multiple sclerosis, enrolled in a pregnancy study.

The chain couples TRBV27 to TRBJ2-2; TRBD2 aligns across 9 bases. With V trimmed by 2 bases and J by 8 bases, 12 bases remained unmatched. Germline CDR1 and CDR2: MNHEY and SMNVEV (reference sequence). The length of the CDR3 is 17 residues. CDR3 region: CASSLLIPGLAVGELFF. The DNA for the CDR3 is TGTGCCAGCAGTTTACTGATACCGGGACTAGCTGTGGGGGAGCTGTTTTTT.

This chain connects TRBV9 to TRBJ1-2, with a possible D match to TRBD1 (6 bases). This CDR3 has 21 residues. V was cut by 0 bases and J by 2 bases, with 29 bases left in between. Per germline, CDR1 SGDLS and CDR2 YYNGEE. This CDR3 is CASSVAPLTLGHTKINYGYTF. Here the CDR3 DNA reads TGTGCCAGCAGCGTAGCCCCTCTTACTTTGGGACATACTAAGATAAACTATGGCTACACCTTC.

J is TRBJ1-3 and V is TRBV5-1, with 7 bases matching TRBD1. Germline V lookup: CDR1 SGHRS, CDR2 YFSETQ. The CDR3 spans 14 residues. V was clipped by 2 bases and J by 2 bases; unmatched bases: 1. The CDR3, as DNA: TGCGCCAGCAGCTTCGGGACAGCTGGAAACACCATATATTTT. Residues: CASSFGTAGNTIYF.

The V and J genes are TRBV29-1 and TRBJ1-1; a possible D gene is TRBD1 (6 bases). This CDR3 is built from 13 residues. Germline V gene data show CDR1 as SQVTM and CDR2 as ANQGSEA. DNA of the CDR3: TGCATCCTCTTACAGGGTGGGAACACTGAAGCTTTCTTT. It codes for CILLQGGNTEAFF.

The chain employs TRBV5-1 and TRBJ1-1; 8 bases line up with TRBD1. The CDR3 extends over 20 amino acids. Trimming at V came to 0 bases and at J to 0 bases, leaving 16 bases not matched to a gene. Germline CDR1 is SGHRS and CDR2 is YFSETQ. The CDR3 here is CASSLEAGGRSSPMNTEAFF. DNA of the CDR3: TGCGCCAGCAGCTTGGAGGCAGGGGGCCGTTCCAGTCCCATGAACACTGAAGCTTTCTTT.

The chain employs TRBV27 and TRBJ1-4; weak D call: TRBD1 (5 bases). CDR3 length: 14 residues. CDR1 and CDR2 (germline): MNHEY, SMNVEV (reference sequence). Trimming removed 3 bases from V and 6 bases from J, with 11 bases in between. This CDR3 reads CASSLAREDEKLFF. CDR3 sequence (DNA): TGTGCCAGCAGTTTGGCCAGGGAAGATGAAAAACTGTTTTTT.

This clone was counted at least ten times. The CDR3 loop reads CASSYTQGSSQPQHF. CDR3 in DNA: TGTGCCAGCAGTTATACCCAGGGGTCAAGTCAGCCCCAGCATTTT. This chain joins TRBV6-5 and TRBJ1-5, with a weak D call TRBD1 (6 bases). The V gene lost 3 bases and the J gene lost 6 bases, with 15 bases spanning the gap. The CDR3 covers 15 residues. Germline V lookup: CDR1 MNHEY, CDR2 SVGAGI.

The chain has TRBV30 and TRBJ2-7, with TRBD1 identical over 8 bases. V shed 3 bases and J 2 bases; nucleotides not matched to a gene: 15. CDR1 is GTSNPN and CDR2 is SVGIG in the germline V gene (reference sequence). This CDR3 is 17 amino acids long. CDR3 loop: CAWSDYRQGYLTYEQYF. The DNA of the CDR3 is TGTGCCTGGAGCGATTATAGACAGGGGTATCTCACCTACGAGCAGTACTTC.

The V and J genes are TRBV2 and TRBJ1-6; TRBD1 aligns across 7 bases. Germline CDR1 reads SNHLY; CDR2 reads FYNNEI. This CDR3 is built from 16 residues. V lost 7 bases, J lost 9 bases, and 15 bases stayed unmatched. CDR3 protein: CASKGGRGFASSPLHF. In DNA form, the CDR3 reads TGTGCCAGCAAAGGGGGCAGGGGATTTGCAAGTTCACCCCTCCACTTT.

V and J are TRBV4-1 and TRBJ1-2, with a tentative D call TRBD1 (5 bases). There are 15 residues in the CDR3. V lost 0 bases and J 6 bases, leaving 14 bases between the germline ends. Germline V gives CDR1 MGHRA, CDR2 YSYEKL. The CDR3 DNA reads as TGCGCCAGCAGCCAAGAAATCCAGGCAGGGAATGGCTACACCTTC. It yields the protein CASSQEIQAGNGYTF.

The gene calls are TRBV30 and TRBJ2-7, with D hard to call. CDR1 is GTSNPN and CDR2 is SVGIG in the germline V gene (reference sequence). Between the trimmed V and J ends, which lost 1 base and 7 bases, there was a span of 8 bases. The CDR3 covers 11 residues. CDR3 in amino acids: CAWSGSGEQYF. The CDR3, as DNA: TGTGCCTGGAGTGGGAGTGGAGAGCAGTACTTC.

The CDR3 protein is CSVLTSRGAFF. Written as DNA, the CDR3 is TGCAGCGTCCTGACTAGTAGAGGGGCGTTCTTC. The chain employs TRBV29-1 and TRBJ2-1; a weak D match, TRBD2 (6 bases). CDR1 and CDR2 (germline): SQVTM, ANQGSEA. CDR3 length equals 11 residues. Deletions cut 6 bases from V and 15 bases from J, with 18 bases between.

The chain has TRBV10-2 and TRBJ2-7; 10 bases fit TRBD1. Germline values: CDR1 WSHSY, CDR2 SAAADI. The CDR3 is 17 amino acids. The V segment lost 3 bases and the J segment 2 bases; nucleotides outside the gene matches: 10. The CDR3 loop is CASSEGTGAFLPYEQYF. DNA for the CDR3: TGCGCCAGCAGTGAAGGGACAGGGGCGTTCCTACCCTACGAGCAGTACTTC.

This clone was observed a single time. The chain couples TRBV28 to TRBJ1-2; D unclear. The germline V and J ends were trimmed by 2 bases and 1 base, with 5 bases remaining between them. Germline V CDR1 and CDR2: MDHEN, SYDVKM. The CDR3 runs to 13 residues. The CDR3, as DNA: TGTGCCAGCAGTTTAGGACTTAACTATGGCTACACCTTC. Protein: CASSLGLNYGYTF.

This sequence joins TRBV10-3 and TRBJ2-3, with 13 positions matching TRBD2. Germline trimming cut 6 bases from V and 2 bases from J; bases unmatched to any gene: 5. The CDR3 is 16 residues long. Germline V gives CDR1 ENHRY, CDR2 SYGVKD. Here the CDR3 DNA reads TGTGCCATCAGCGGGACTAGCGGGATCGCCACAGATACGCAGTATTTT. Its translation is CAISGTSGIATDTQYF.

This clone was seen a few times. The chain couples TRBV27 to TRBJ1-5; D perhaps matches TRBD1 (6 bases). Germline V gene lookup returns CDR1 MNHEY and CDR2 SMNVEV (reference sequence). CDR3 size: 15 residues. Trimming cost V 0 bases and J 6 bases, with 12 bases left between them. The CDR3 nucleotides are TGTGCCAGCAGTTTATCCCTCGACAGGCTTCAGCCCCAGCATTTT. Its protein is CASSLSLDRLQPQHF.

V is TRBV27 and J is TRBJ2-1; TRBD1 aligns across 8 bases. Germline V gene data show CDR1 as MNHEY and CDR2 as SMNVEV (reference sequence). CDR3 length: 16 residues. V lost 6 bases and J lost 3; bases outside the gene matches: 10. The CDR3 protein is CASRRFGQGNYNEQFF. CDR3 coding DNA: TGTGCCAGCAGACGGTTCGGACAGGGCAACTACAATGAGCAGTTCTTC.

The chain couples TRBV30 to TRBJ2-7; 7 positions agree with TRBD1. CDR3 size: 13 residues. Trimming cost V 3 bases and J 3 bases; bases outside gene matches: 5. Germline assignment: CDR1 GTSNPN and CDR2 SVGIG (reference sequence). The CDR3, as DNA: TGTGCCTGGAGGGAGGACAGGCGCTACGAGCAGTACTTC. Protein sequence: CAWREDRRYEQYF.

The chain combines TRBV25-1 with TRBJ1-4; perhaps TRBD1 as D (5 bases). With 5 bases removed from V and 8 bases from J, the gap between germline ends came to 18 bases. CDR1 MGHDK and CDR2 SYGVNS come from the germline V gene. There are 15 residues in the CDR3. This CDR3 is CASSPLEGIGEKLFF. The CDR3 DNA reads TGTGCCAGCAGTCCCCTGGAGGGGATTGGGGAAAAACTGTTTTTT. Supplemented by reference TRBV25-1 and TRBJ1-4, the full variable domain reads EADIYQTPRYLVIGTGKKITLECSQTMGHDKMYWYQQDPGMELHLIHYSYGVNSTEKGDLSSESTVSRIRTEHFPLTLESARPSHTSQYLCASSPLEGIGEKLFFGSGTQLSVL.

This clone showed up just a few times. The chain joins TRBV12-5 to TRBJ1-1; D unresolved. This CDR3 comprises 14 residues. The germline gives CDR1 LGHNT, CDR2 FRNRAP. V lost 2 bases and J lost 6, with 13 bases in between. The chain's CDR3 is CASGLSGIGAEAFF. CDR3 coding DNA: TGTGCTAGTGGTTTGAGCGGGATTGGGGCTGAAGCTTTCTTT. Together with reference TRBV12-5 and TRBJ1-1, the CDR3 gives the full variable domain: DARVTQTPRHKVTEMGQEVTMRCQPILGHNTVFWYRQTMMQGLELLAYFRNRAPLDDSGMPKDRFSAEMPDATLATLKIQPSEPRDSAVYFCASGLSGIGAEAFFGQGTRLTVV.

CDR3 DNA sequence: TGTGCCAGCAGCCCGCAGGGCGGGAGGAGCTCCTACGAGCAGTACTTC. The encoded protein is CASSPQGGRSSYEQYF. The chain joins TRBV5-4 to TRBJ2-7; 8 bases map to TRBD2. V lost 4 bases, J lost 0 bases, and 9 bases stayed unmatched. Germline lookup yields CDR1 SGHNT and CDR2 YYREEE (reference sequence). CDR3 length: 16 amino acids.

V usage is TRBV10-1 and J usage is TRBJ2-3; perhaps TRBD1 as D (5 bases). The CDR3 runs 14 residues. Germline values: CDR1 WNHNN, CDR2 SYGVQD (reference sequence). Trimming shortened V by 4 bases and J by 0 bases, and 8 bases separated the two germline ends. The CDR3 loop reads CASSVDRSTDTQYF. CDR3 bases: TGCGCCAGCAGTGTCGACAGAAGCACAGATACGCAGTATTTT.

The chain is built from TRBV6-5 and TRBJ2-1; maybe TRBD2 (5 bases). Looked up from germline, CDR1 is MNHEY and CDR2 is SVGAGI. The CDR3 runs to 14 residues. Trimming removed 6 bases at V and 5 bases at J, with 14 bases between. The CDR3 sequence is CASRKTLGNNEQFF. DNA for the CDR3: TGTGCCAGCAGAAAAACCCTCGGGAACAATGAGCAGTTCTTC.

This clone was seen only once. J is TRBJ2-7 and V is TRBV30, with 9 bases aligning to TRBD1. V gave up 4 bases and J gave up 6 bases; unmatched junction bases: 7. The CDR3 covers 13 residues. In germline, CDR1 is GTSNPN, CDR2 SVGIG (reference sequence). The CDR3 protein is CAWTGGTGLEQYF. As DNA, the CDR3 is TGTGCCTGGACTGGGGGGACAGGGCTCGAGCAGTACTTC.

The chain has TRBV11-3 and TRBJ2-5; 16 bases align to TRBD2. This CDR3 contains 16 residues. V shed 5 bases and J 5 bases; nucleotides not matched to a gene: 5. Germline values: CDR1 SGHNT, CDR2 YENEEA. The CDR3 sequence: CASSPGTSGRAETQYF. The DNA for the CDR3 is TGTGCCAGCAGCCCCGGGACTAGCGGGAGGGCCGAGACCCAGTACTTC.

The genes are TRBV7-6 and TRBJ1-2, with 8 bases matching TRBD1. V gave up 3 bases and J gave up 1 base; unmatched junction bases: 10. Looked up from germline, CDR1 is SGHVS and CDR2 is FNYEAQ. This CDR3 is 17 amino acids long. CDR3 coding DNA: TGTGCCAGCAGCTTTAAGTGGCAGGGGGCTTTTAACTATGGCTACACCTTC. Its protein product is CASSFKWQGAFNYGYTF.

In its sample, this clone was seen once. This chain uses TRBV4-3 with TRBJ1-1; D is unclear. Germline assignment: CDR1 LGHNA and CDR2 YSLEER. The CDR3 loop spans 16 amino acids. With 0 bases removed from V and 4 bases from J, the gap between germline ends came to 15 bases. CDR3 sequence reads: CASSQDHYNSLTEAFF. The CDR3 nucleotides read TGCGCCAGCAGCCAAGATCATTACAACAGCCTCACTGAAGCTTTCTTT.

This clone was counted between two and nine times. The chain has TRBV4-3 and TRBJ1-2; possibly TRBD1 for D (5 bases). CDR1 and CDR2 (germline): LGHNA, YSLEER. The V and J ends lost 0 bases and 6 bases respectively, with 14 bases between them. The CDR3 consists of 15 residues. The CDR3 spells CASSQDPGREDGYTF. In DNA, the CDR3 is TGCGCCAGCAGCCAAGATCCAGGCAGGGAAGATGGCTACACCTTC.

The gene calls are TRBV11-3 and TRBJ2-1, with TRBD2 identical over 15 bases. The V and J ends lost 4 bases and 12 bases, in that order; junction bases with no gene match: 7. CDR1 and CDR2 (germline): SGHNT, YENEEA. This CDR3 contains 15 residues. The CDR3 protein is CASSSGLAGGGAQFF. In DNA form, the CDR3 reads TGTGCCAGCAGCTCGGGACTAGCGGGAGGAGGAGCGCAGTTCTTC.

This chain uses TRBV6-6 with TRBJ1-4; D is undetermined. The germline V and J ends were trimmed by 7 bases and 2 bases, with 14 bases remaining between them. Germline V gene sequence: CDR1 MNHNY, CDR2 SVGAGI (reference sequence). This CDR3 has 15 residues. The CDR3 sequence is CASTLAQTTNEKLFF. CDR3 sequence (DNA): TGTGCCAGCACCTTAGCCCAGACCACTAATGAAAAACTGTTTTTT.

CDR3 sequence (DNA): TGTGCCAGCTCACGACTCTCGGGACAGGGGGGAACGGAGACCCAGTACTTC. It codes for CASSRLSGQGGTETQYF. V usage is TRBV18 and J usage is TRBJ2-5, with 11 bases matching TRBD1. The CDR3 contains 17 residues. The V gene end was trimmed by 4 bases and the J gene end by 5 bases; junction bases not matched to a gene: 12. CDR1 is KGHSH and CDR2 is LQKENI in the germline V gene.

This chain uses TRBV5-1 with TRBJ1-1; 7 nucleotides match TRBD1. V shed 1 base, J shed 1 base, and the junction held 4 bases outside the gene matches. The CDR3 extends over 15 amino acids. Germline CDR1 and CDR2: SGHRS and YFSETQ. Here the CDR3 reads CASSLTGVQNTEAFF. DNA for the CDR3: TGCGCCAGCAGCTTGACAGGGGTCCAGAACACTGAAGCTTTCTTT.